These 29 T cell receptor beta chains share one sample of origin, sequenced in a study of lymphopenia after photon versus proton radiotherapy. TCRdb's copy holds only in-frame clones and misses some; the assay was immunoSEQ multiplex PCR. The table records about 18,000 clones, 88% of them present only once. The sequencing used peripheral blood, collected from a patient treated with proton-based radiotherapy. The receptors shown here come from a man between 65 and 80 years old with pancreatic cancer.

This clone was found a few times. V usage is TRBV10-3 and J usage is TRBJ1-4; a possible D gene is TRBD1 (6 bases). This CDR3 region has 15 residues. The ends were cut back, 4 bases at V and 7 bases at J, with 16 bases in the middle. Germline V lookup: CDR1 ENHRY, CDR2 SYGVKD. The CDR3 is CAISGAQGLREKLFF. Here the CDR3 DNA reads TGTGCCATCAGTGGCGCACAGGGATTACGTGAAAAACTGTTTTTT.

V gene TRBV30 combines with J gene TRBJ2-5, with TRBD2 as a possible D gene (6 bases). CDR1 and CDR2 from the germline V gene are GTSNPN and SVGIG (reference sequence). With 3 bases removed from V and 5 bases from J, the gap between germline ends came to 13 bases. The CDR3 runs to 13 residues. The CDR3 nucleotides are TGTGCCTGGAGGGCCAGCGGGCGCGAGACCCAGTACTTC. It encodes CAWRASGRETQYF. Combining the CDR3 with reference TRBV30 and TRBJ2-5 gives the whole variable domain SQTIHQWPATLVQPVGSPLSLECTVEGTSNPNLYWYRQAAGRGLQLLFYSVGIGQISSEVPQNLSASRPQDRQFILSSKKLLLSDSGFYLCAWRASGRETQYFGPGTRLLVL.

As concerns this clone: At one boundary the junction diverges from the germline segment, which might be a read error. The chain combines TRBV6-5 with TRBJ2-7, with 8 bases aligning to TRBD1. The CDR3 sequence is 13 residues long. Germline V gene lookup returns CDR1 MNHEY and CDR2 SVGAGI. DNA of the CDR3: TGTGCCAGCAGCTACGACAGGGGCCGTTACATTCTATTC. Its translation is CASSYDRGRYILF.

The chain recombines TRBV7-2 with TRBJ1-5; D uncertain. Germline V lookup: CDR1 SGHTA, CDR2 FQGNSA. The CDR3 totals 12 residues. V lost 1 base and J lost 4, with 2 bases in between. CDR3 sequence (DNA): TGTGCCAGCAGCTTAGGGAATCAGCCCCAGCATTTT. Its translation: CASSLGNQPQHF.

This clone showed up just a few times. The chain is built from TRBV19 and TRBJ1-5; TRBD1 matches at 7 bases. With 0 bases clipped from V and 3 bases from J, the junction kept 8 bases outside the gene matches. The germline gives CDR1 LNHDA, CDR2 SQIVND (reference sequence). This CDR3 contains 17 residues. As DNA, the CDR3 is TGTGCCAGTAGTATAGATCAGGGACAGACAACCAATCAGCCCCAGCATTTT. This codes for CASSIDQGQTTNQPQHF.

The chain uses TRBV7-8 and TRBJ2-5, with 8 bases lining up with TRBD2. This CDR3 comprises 14 residues. V trimming: 3 bases; J trimming: 2 bases; junction bases outside the gene matches: 2. From germline, CDR1 is SGHVS and CDR2 FQNEAQ. The CDR3 spells CASSLSGGQETQYF. CDR3 coding DNA: TGTGCCAGCAGCTTGAGCGGGGGTCAAGAGACCCAGTACTTC.

V is TRBV4-2 and J is TRBJ1-4; 7 bases align to TRBD1. This CDR3 comprises 15 residues. Unmatched junction bases numbered 8, after V lost 4 bases and J lost 6 bases. Germline-derived CDR1 and CDR2 are LGHNA and YNFKEQ. The CDR3 DNA sequence: TGTGCCAGCAGCCTTCGACAGGGATCGGATGAAAAACTGTTTTTT. Its protein product is CASSLRQGSDEKLFF.

V is TRBV6-6 and J is TRBJ2-3; D is uncertain. Trimming removed 3 bases at V and 1 base at J, with 5 bases between. Germline V gene data show CDR1 as MNHNY and CDR2 as SVGAGI (reference sequence). The CDR3 length is 13 residues. CDR3: CASSYLGTDTQYF. The DNA of the CDR3 is TGTGCCAGCAGTTATCTGGGCACAGATACGCAGTATTTT.

The chain employs TRBV5-1 and TRBJ2-2; 8 bases are a match to TRBD1. CDR1 is SGHRS, CDR2 YFSETQ, per germline. The junction had 4 bases not matched to a gene; V was cut back by 3 bases and J by 6 bases. This CDR3 is 14 amino acids long. DNA for the CDR3: TGCGCCAGCAGCTGGACAGGGTCGGCCGGGGAGCTGTTTTTT. It codes for CASSWTGSAGELFF.

V is TRBV7-3 and J is TRBJ1-6; 9 positions match TRBD1. Germline V gene data show CDR1 as SGHTA and CDR2 as FQGTGA. The CDR3 runs to 16 residues. V was clipped by 4 bases and J by 7 bases; unmatched bases: 8. CDR3 bases: TGTGCCAGCAGCTCACAAGGACAGGGGAGCAATTCACCCCTCCACTTT. Protein product: CASSSQGQGSNSPLHF.

The chain is built from TRBV5-1 and TRBJ2-3; TRBD2 aligns across 7 bases. This CDR3 has 15 amino acids. Unmatched junction bases numbered 2, after V lost 0 bases and J lost 1 base. Looked up from germline, CDR1 is SGHRS and CDR2 is YFSETQ. DNA for the CDR3: TGCGCCAGCAGCTTGGTGGGAGGGGGCACAGATACGCAGTATTTT. It specifies CASSLVGGGTDTQYF.

The chain couples TRBV7-9 to TRBJ2-2; no clear D. The CDR3 is 17 residues long. The germline V and J ends were trimmed by 1 base and 2 bases, with 14 bases remaining between them. Per germline, CDR1 SEHNR and CDR2 FQNEAQ (reference sequence). CDR3 amino acids: CASSLVGRKDNTGELFF. The CDR3 coding sequence is TGTGCCAGCAGCTTAGTGGGCAGGAAGGACAACACCGGGGAGCTGTTTTTT.

This chain links TRBV11-2 with TRBJ2-2, with a weak D call TRBD1 (6 bases). CDR3 length: 16 amino acids. Germline values: CDR1 SGHAT, CDR2 FQNNGV. Trimming stripped 4 bases from V and 0 bases from J, with 12 bases between. This chain's CDR3 is CASSSQGNSNTGELFF. CDR3 sequence (DNA): TGTGCCAGCAGCTCCCAGGGGAATTCGAACACCGGGGAGCTGTTTTTT.

The genes are TRBV5-5 and TRBJ2-7, with no clear D. This CDR3 is 14 amino acids long. The V and J ends lost 1 base and 1 base respectively, with 9 bases between them. Germline CDR1 and CDR2: SGHKS and YYEKEE (reference sequence). The CDR3: CASSLFDTSYEQYF. The CDR3 nucleotides are TGTGCCAGCAGCTTGTTTGACACTTCCTACGAGCAGTACTTC.

The V gene is TRBV27, the J gene TRBJ1-1; 11 nucleotides agree with TRBD1. After removal of 6 bases from V and 11 bases from J, the junction contained 8 bases not matched to a gene. CDR3 length equals 13 residues. Germline V lookup: CDR1 MNHEY, CDR2 SMNVEV (reference sequence). CDR3 residues: CASRPPGQGGAFF. The DNA of the CDR3 is TGTGCCAGCAGGCCTCCGGGACAGGGGGGTGCTTTCTTT.

This sequence joins TRBV18 and TRBJ1-1, with TRBD1 matching over 9 bases. Germline CDR1 and CDR2: KGHSH and LQKENI. Trimming at V came to 5 bases and at J to 3 bases, leaving 7 bases not matched to a gene. The CDR3 runs to 15 residues. The CDR3 sequence is CASSSQGAGYTEAFF. Written as DNA, the CDR3 is TGTGCCAGCTCATCACAGGGGGCAGGGTACACTGAAGCTTTCTTT.

The chain couples TRBV9 to TRBJ1-4; 7 bases match TRBD1. V lost 4 bases and J lost 6; bases outside the gene matches: 9. The germline V gene has CDR1 SGDLS and CDR2 YYNGEE. The CDR3 has 15 amino acids. The CDR3 region has the DNA TGTGCCAGCAGCCAGAGGACAGGAAGTGATGAAAAACTGTTTTTT. It translates to CASSQRTGSDEKLFF.

This clone was counted only a few times. The chain recombines TRBV5-6 with TRBJ2-7; D unresolved. Between the trimmed V and J ends, which lost 1 base and 0 bases, there was a span of 14 bases. The CDR3 has 16 residues. Germline V CDR1 and CDR2: SGHDT, YYEEEE. CDR3 in DNA: TGTGCCAGCAGCTTGACCGGGCTGGCGAGCTCCTACGAGCAGTACTTC. Translated: CASSLTGLASSYEQYF.

The rearrangement links TRBV4-1 to TRBJ2-1; 12 bases fit TRBD2. The CDR3 loop spans 16 amino acids. Germline V gene sequence: CDR1 MGHRA, CDR2 YSYEKL. Losses at the gene ends were 0 bases for V and 5 bases for J; bases not matched to a gene: 2. For the CDR3, the DNA is TGCGCCAGCAGCCAAGAAAGACTAGCGGGGGACAATGAGCAGTTCTTC. Protein: CASSQERLAGDNEQFF.

V gene TRBV7-8 combines with J gene TRBJ1-2; no clear D gene. CDR1 is SGHVS, CDR2 FQNEAQ, per germline. V was cut by 0 bases and J by 8 bases, with 13 bases left in between. CDR3 length: 14 amino acids. The CDR3, as DNA: TGTGCCAGCAGCTTAGCTGGGCTGGGCAAGGGCTACACCTTC. Amino acids: CASSLAGLGKGYTF.

This rearrangement joins TRBV2 to TRBJ2-5; maybe TRBD2 (6 bases). The V and J ends lost 3 bases and 5 bases respectively, with 22 bases between them. Germline CDR1 and CDR2: SNHLY and FYNNEI. The CDR3 consists of 17 residues. CDR3 in DNA: TGTGCCAGCAGTGATTATGGAGGGGCCCCCAGTGCGGAGACCCAGTACTTC. Translation gives CASSDYGGAPSAETQYF.

J is TRBJ2-1 and V is TRBV6-1, with 12 nucleotides matching TRBD2. Trimming at V came to 2 bases and at J to 7 bases, leaving 0 bases not matched to a gene. Germline lookup yields CDR1 MNHNS and CDR2 SASEGT. The CDR3 is 14 amino acids. The CDR3 sequence is CASSELAGGNEQFF. CDR3 nucleotide sequence: TGTGCCAGCAGTGAACTAGCGGGGGGGAATGAGCAGTTCTTC.

The chain is built from TRBV6-1 and TRBJ1-2, with TRBD1 matching 10 bases. CDR1 is MNHNS and CDR2 is SASEGT in the germline V gene. The CDR3 covers 15 residues. V gave up 3 bases and J gave up 2 bases; unmatched junction bases: 3. CDR3 amino acids: CASSDRDRGNYGYTF. DNA for the CDR3: TGTGCCAGCAGTGACCGGGACAGGGGCAACTATGGCTACACCTTC.

This chain uses TRBV11-2 with TRBJ2-7, with D perhaps matching TRBD1 (6 bases). V shed 5 bases and J shed 7 bases, with 21 bases lying between them. From germline, CDR1 is SGHAT and CDR2 FQNNGV. The CDR3 covers 15 residues. The CDR3 sequence is CASSILGGGVGEQYF. In nucleotides, the CDR3 is TGTGCCAGCAGCATTCTAGGGGGTGGGGTAGGAGAGCAGTACTTC.

This clone was seen a single time. The chain combines TRBV10-3 with TRBJ2-3; TRBD2 aligns across 12 bases. V shed 6 bases, J shed 4 bases, and the junction held 8 bases outside the gene matches. The CDR3 totals 16 residues. Germline assignment: CDR1 ENHRY and CDR2 SYGVKD. CDR3 nucleotide sequence: TGTGCCATCAGCGAGAGACTAGCGGGGGAGTCAGATACGCAGTATTTT. Protein product: CAISERLAGESDTQYF.

This clone was detected once. J is TRBJ2-1 and V is TRBV27; D unclear. The V gene lost 8 bases and the J gene lost 4 bases, with 15 bases spanning the gap. Germline V CDR1 and CDR2: MNHEY, SMNVEV (reference sequence). This CDR3 spans 14 amino acids. CDR3 sequence (DNA): TGTGCCAGCCGCCCCCAACCGAAGTACAATGAGCAGTTCTTC. As protein: CASRPQPKYNEQFF.

This sequence joins TRBV6-6 and TRBJ1-1; 10 bases fit TRBD1. Per the germline V gene, CDR1 is MNHNY and CDR2 is SVGAGI (reference sequence). J gave up 8 bases and V 7 bases, and 13 bases lay outside the gene matches. The CDR3 contains 15 residues. The CDR3 DNA follows: TGTGCCAGCACTCTGGGCGGACAGGGGGGGTCCGAAGCTTTCTTT. Protein product: CASTLGGQGGSEAFF.

The chain has TRBV5-4 and TRBJ2-3; TRBD2 matches at 9 bases. Germline CDR1 is SGHNT and CDR2 is YYREEE (reference sequence). The CDR3 has 16 amino acids. V lost 4 bases to trimming and J lost 2 bases; unmatched junction nucleotides: 8. CDR3 region: CASSTRLADVTDTQYF. The CDR3 nucleotides read TGTGCCAGCAGCACTCGACTAGCGGACGTCACAGATACGCAGTATTTT.

The CDR3, as DNA: TGTGCCAGCAGTGATAAGTCTTCTGGAAACACCATATATTTT. It translates to CASSDKSSGNTIYF. The chain uses TRBV25-1 and TRBJ1-3; D is unclear. Germline CDR1 and CDR2: MGHDK and SYGVNS. The CDR3 is 14 amino acids. V shed 3 bases and J shed 1 base, with 7 bases lying between them.